Below, 2 T cell receptor beta chains from the same sample are listed, as sequenced in a study of T-cell reconstitution after alpha-beta-depleted transplantation in children. Preparation of the TCRbeta library involved a method that used unique molecular identifiers. From the PCR reads, TCRdb called clonotypes with MiXCR, one entry per CDR3 protein. The data contain about 340,000 distinct CDR3 sequences, over 9% of them singletons. The input for sequencing was PBMCs from the stem cell graft donor, taken from the stem cell graft. These receptors were obtained from a human donor who donated a stem cell graft to a child with acute lymphoblastic leukemia.

This clonotype was counted a few times. The chain carries TRBV7-3 and TRBJ1-2; D call uncertain. Germline loops: CDR1 SGHTA, CDR2 FQGTGA. V was pared by 3 bases and J by 4 bases, with 9 bases between. The CDR3 length is 13 residues. The CDR3 nucleotides read TGTGCCAGCAGCTTCACGGACGGCTATGGCTACACCTTC. The encoded protein is CASSFTDGYGYTF.

This chain connects TRBV4-3 to TRBJ2-1; 9 positions match TRBD2. This CDR3 is built from 17 residues. After removal of 3 bases from V and 0 bases from J, the junction contained 6 bases not matched to a gene. Germline lookup yields CDR1 LGHNA and CDR2 YSLEER. The CDR3 DNA is TGCGCCAGCAGCCAGGGCGGGGGGGCCAGCTCCTACAATGAGCAGTTCTTC. Encoded protein: CASSQGGGASSYNEQFF.